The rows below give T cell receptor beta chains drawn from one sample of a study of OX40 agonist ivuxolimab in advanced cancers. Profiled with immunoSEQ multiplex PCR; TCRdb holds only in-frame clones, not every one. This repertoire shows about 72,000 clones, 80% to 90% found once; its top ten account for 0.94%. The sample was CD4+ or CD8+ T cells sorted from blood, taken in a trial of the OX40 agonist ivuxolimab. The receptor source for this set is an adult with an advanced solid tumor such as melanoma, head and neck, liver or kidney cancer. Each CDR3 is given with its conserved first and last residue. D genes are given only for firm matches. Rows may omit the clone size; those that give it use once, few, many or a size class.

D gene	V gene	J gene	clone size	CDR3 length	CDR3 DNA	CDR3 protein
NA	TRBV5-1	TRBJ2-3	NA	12	TGCGCCAGCAGCGGGACCGGAGATACGCAGTATTTT	CASSGTGDTQYF
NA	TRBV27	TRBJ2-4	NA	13	TGTGCCAGCAGTTTAGGGCTTTCTGGGCCTCAGTACTTC	CASSLGLSGPQYF
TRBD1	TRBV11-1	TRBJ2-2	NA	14	TGTGCCAGCAGCTTATGGACAGGGACCGGGGAGCTGTTTTTT	CASSLWTGTGELFF
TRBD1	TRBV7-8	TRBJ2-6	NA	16	TGTGCCAGCAGCCCCGGTACAGGGGCTGGGGCCAACGTCCTGACTTTC	CASSPGTGAGANVLTF
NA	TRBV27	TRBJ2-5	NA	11	TGTGCCAGTGGAACCCAAGAGACCCAGTACTTC	CASGTQETQYF
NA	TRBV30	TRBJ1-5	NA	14	TGTGCCTGGAGTGAAGGGCAGCTCTATCAGCCCCAGCATTTT	CAWSEGQLYQPQHF
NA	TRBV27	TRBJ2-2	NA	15	TGTGCCAGCAGCATCTTCGGGGCGGGCACCGGGGAGCTGTTTTTT	CASSIFGAGTGELFF
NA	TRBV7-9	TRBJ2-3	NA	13	TGTGCCAGCAGCTCCCTATCCACAGATACGCAGTATTTT	CASSSLSTDTQYF
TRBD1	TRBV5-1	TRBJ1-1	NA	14	TGCGCCAGCAGCTTGTGGGACAGGTCGACTGAAGCTTTCTTT	CASSLWDRSTEAFF
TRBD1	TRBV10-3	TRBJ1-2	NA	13	TGTGCCACCGCCGGGACAGCGGGATATGGCTACACCTTC	CATAGTAGYGYTF
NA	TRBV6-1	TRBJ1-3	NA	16	TGTGCCAGCAGTGACCCCGGGTCGCTCTCTGGAAACACCATATATTTT	CASSDPGSLSGNTIYF
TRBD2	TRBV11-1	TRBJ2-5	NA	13	TGTGCCAGCAGCTTAGACCGGGAGGGGACCCAGTACTTC	CASSLDREGTQYF
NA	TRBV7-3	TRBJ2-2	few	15	TGTGCCAGCAGCTCAGGGGTTGCGGGGACCGGGGAGCTGTTTTTT	CASSSGVAGTGELFF
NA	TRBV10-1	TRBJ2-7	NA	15	TGCGCCAGCAGTGAGTCTACCTCGAGCTCCTACGAGCAGTACTTC	CASSESTSSSYEQYF
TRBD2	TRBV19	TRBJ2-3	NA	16	TGTGCCAGTAGGACGACTAGCGGGGGGGCAGGAGATACGCAGTATTTT	CASRTTSGGAGDTQYF
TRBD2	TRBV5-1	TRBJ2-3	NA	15	TGCGCCAGCAGGACTAGCGGGGGGGCCTCAGATACGCAGTATTTT	CASRTSGGASDTQYF
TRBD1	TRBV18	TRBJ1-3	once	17	TGTGCCAGCTCACCACGGACAGGGATGGGGTCTGGAAACACCATATATTTT	CASSPRTGMGSGNTIYF
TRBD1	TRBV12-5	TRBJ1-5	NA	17	TGTGCTAGTGGTTCGGAGAGGGGGCTCGATTTCAATCAGCCCCAGCATTTT	CASGSERGLDFNQPQHF
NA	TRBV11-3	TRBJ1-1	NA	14	TGTGCCAGCAGCTCGCAGGGGTTCGCCACTGAAGCTTTCTTT	CASSSQGFATEAFF
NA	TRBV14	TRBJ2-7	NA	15	TGTGCCAGCAGCCAAGAGGGTAGCGCGACCTACGAGCAGTACTTC	CASSQEGSATYEQYF
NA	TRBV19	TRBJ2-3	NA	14	TGTGCCAGTAGTATAGGAGGGCAAAGAGATACGCAGTATTTT	CASSIGGQRDTQYF
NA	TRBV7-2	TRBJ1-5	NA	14	TGTGCCAGCAGCTTAGTATTTAGCAATCAGCCCCAGCATTTT	CASSLVFSNQPQHF
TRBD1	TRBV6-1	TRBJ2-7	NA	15	TGTGCCAGCAGTGCCCGACAGGGGGACTCCTACGAGCAGTACTTC	CASSARQGDSYEQYF
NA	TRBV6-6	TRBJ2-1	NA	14	TGTGCCAGCACCTTAACGAGCTCCTACAATGAGCAGTTCTTC	CASTLTSSYNEQFF
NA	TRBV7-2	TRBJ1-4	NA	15	TGTGCCAGCAGCCCCCACAGCCCTCCTAATGAAAAACTGTTTTTT	CASSPHSPPNEKLFF
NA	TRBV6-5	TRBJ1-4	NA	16	TGTGCCAGCAGTTACTCGATGGCAGGCTCGAGGGAAAAACTGTTTTTT	CASSYSMAGSREKLFF
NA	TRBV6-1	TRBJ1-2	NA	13	TGTGCCGCCGAGCGACGGACTAACTATGGCTACACCTTC	CAAERRTNYGYTF
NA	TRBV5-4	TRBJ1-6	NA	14	TGTGCCAGCAGCTTGGGGGCGGCGGATTCACCCCTCCACTTT	CASSLGAADSPLHF
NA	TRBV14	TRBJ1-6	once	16	TGTGCCAGCAGCCAAGGACGGAGCTCCTATAATTCACCCCTCCACTTT	CASSQGRSSYNSPLHF
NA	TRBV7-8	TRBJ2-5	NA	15	TGTGCCAGCAGCACCCATATAGAAAGACAAGAGACCCAGTACTTC	CASSTHIERQETQYF
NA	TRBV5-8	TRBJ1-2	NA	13	TGTGCCAGCAGTACGGGATTCATCTATGGCTACACCTTC	CASSTGFIYGYTF
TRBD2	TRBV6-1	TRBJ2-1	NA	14	TGTGCCAGCTTGTCCGGACTAGCTGCGTATGAGCAGTTCTTC	CASLSGLAAYEQFF
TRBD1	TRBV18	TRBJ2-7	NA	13	TGTGCCAGCACGTTGGGACAGGCCTACGAGCAGTACTTC	CASTLGQAYEQYF
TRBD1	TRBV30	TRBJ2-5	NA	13	TGTGCCTGGAGGGACAGGGGGTTAGAGACCCAGTACTTC	CAWRDRGLETQYF
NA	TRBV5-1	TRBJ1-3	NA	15	TGCGCCAGCGCCAAAGACAGCGGGCCTGGAAACACCATATATTTT	CASAKDSGPGNTIYF
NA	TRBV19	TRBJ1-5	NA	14	TGTGCCAGTAGTTGGTTTGGGGGCGAGCAGCCCCAGCATTTT	CASSWFGGEQPQHF